This TCR beta chain stems from a study of blood T cell repertoires in COVID-19. The germline CDR1 and CDR2 sequences are SEHNR and FQNEAQ (reference sequence). The CDR3 is made up of 16 amino acids. Trimming took 6 bases from V and 6 from J; bases not matched to a gene: 12. Clones were read by immunoSEQ multiplex PCR, and TCRdb kept only the in-frame ones, dropping some. The sample has roughly 76,000 clones, 90% seen once. The J gene is TRBJ2-2, the V gene TRBV7-9; 8 nucleotides match TRBD1. The source is a man aged 45-65 years with acute or convalescent COVID-19. Sequencing was done on a sample of peripheral blood. The DNA of the CDR3 is TGTGCCAGCAGAAGGACAGGGAGACAGGGACCCGGGGAGCTGTTTTTT. Its protein product is CASRRTGRQGPGELFF.